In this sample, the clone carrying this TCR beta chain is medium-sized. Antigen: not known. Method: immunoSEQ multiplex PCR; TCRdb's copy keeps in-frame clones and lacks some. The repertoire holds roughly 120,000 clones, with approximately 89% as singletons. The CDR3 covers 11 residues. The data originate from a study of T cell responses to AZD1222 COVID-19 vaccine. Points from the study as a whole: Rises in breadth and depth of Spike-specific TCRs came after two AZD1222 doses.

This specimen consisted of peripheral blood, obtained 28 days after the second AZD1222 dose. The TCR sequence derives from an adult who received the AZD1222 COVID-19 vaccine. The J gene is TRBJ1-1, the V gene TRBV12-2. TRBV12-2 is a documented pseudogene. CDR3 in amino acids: CASRPNTEAFF. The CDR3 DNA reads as TGTGCAAGTCGCCCCAACACTGAAGCTTTCTTT.